The rows below give T cell receptor beta chains drawn from one sample of a study of T-cell memory formation after mild COVID-19. Each CDR3 protein gets one entry after TCRdb re-called the 5' RACE reads with MiXCR. The table lists about 290,000 distinct CDR3 sequences, more than 15% of them singletons, with roughly 23% in the top ten. Material: PBMCs or a T cell subset sorted from them (not recorded which). The receptors come from a man in his late teens or twenties who had mild COVID-19 (a few samples of this study predate the infection). Cell type and time point are not known. CDR3s include the opening cysteine and the closing phenylalanine or tryptophan. Each record gives: clone size, J gene, D gene, V gene, CDR3 protein, CDR3 DNA. D genes are given only for firm matches. Size tells how often a clone was seen (once, few, many) or the class of an expanded clone, and some rows leave it out.

size: .
J: TRBJ1-1
D: TRBD1
V: TRBV12-3/TRBV12-4
CDR3: CASSSGTGYTEAFF
DNA: TGTGCCAGCAGTTCCGGGACAGGGTATACTGAAGCTTTCTTT

size: .
J: TRBJ2-1
D: .
V: TRBV7-2
CDR3: CASSSLIEQFF
DNA: TGTGCCAGCAGCTCTCTTATTGAGCAGTTCTTC

size: few
J: TRBJ1-5
D: .
V: TRBV7-9
CDR3: CASSLVVRVCRSNQPQHF
DNA: TGTGCCAGCAGCTTAGTAGTTCGCGTTTGCAGGAGCAATCAGCCCCAGCATTTT

size: few
J: TRBJ2-1
D: .
V: TRBV18
CDR3: CASSFRSNEQFF
DNA: TGTGCCAGCTCATTCCGGTCCAATGAGCAGTTCTTC

size: few
J: TRBJ1-2
D: .
V: TRBV6-5
CDR3: CASSYSFVDGYTF
DNA: TGTGCCAGCAGTTACTCGTTCGTAGATGGCTACACCTTC

size: few
J: TRBJ2-3
D: .
V: TRBV10-2
CDR3: CASSEWKDTQYF
DNA: TGCGCCAGCAGTGAGTGGAAAGATACGCAGTATTTT

size: few
J: TRBJ2-2
D: .
V: TRBV20-1
CDR3: CSARDPTSAGELFF
DNA: TGCAGTGCTAGAGATCCCACTAGTGCCGGGGAGCTGTTTTTT

size: .
J: TRBJ1-5
D: .
V: TRBV5-1
CDR3: CASSQEGRQPQHF
DNA: TGCGCCAGCAGCCAGGAGGGCAGACAGCCCCAGCATTTT

size: .
J: TRBJ1-6
D: .
V: TRBV27
CDR3: CASSLPETLINSPLHF
DNA: TGTGCCAGCAGTTTGCCAGAAACGTTGATAAATTCACCCCTCCACTTT

size: few
J: TRBJ2-5
D: .
V: TRBV6-2/TRBV6-3
CDR3: CASSQKKSGPIQETQYF
DNA: TGTGCCAGCAGTCAGAAGAAATCGGGACCAATACAAGAGACCCAGTACTTC

size: few
J: TRBJ2-2
D: .
V: TRBV4-1
CDR3: CASSQIISSGELFF
DNA: TGCGCCAGCAGCCAAATTATCAGCTCCGGGGAGCTGTTTTTT

size: few
J: TRBJ1-2
D: .
V: TRBV5-6
CDR3: CASSLVQGNYGYTF
DNA: TGTGCCAGCAGCTTGGTCCAGGGGAACTATGGCTACACCTTC

size: many
J: TRBJ1-1
D: .
V: TRBV4-1
CDR3: CASSPRRGRNTEAFF
DNA: TGCGCCAGCAGCCCACGTAGGGGGAGGAACACTGAAGCTTTCTTT

size: few
J: TRBJ2-2
D: .
V: TRBV6-5
CDR3: CASSYSHPGTGELFF
DNA: TGTGCCAGCAGTTACTCGCACCCCGGCACCGGGGAGCTGTTTTTT

size: many
J: TRBJ2-5
D: TRBD1
V: TRBV20-1
CDR3: CSARDPTGGSQETQYF
DNA: TGCAGTGCTAGAGATCCCACAGGGGGGTCCCAAGAGACCCAGTACTTC

size: few
J: TRBJ2-4
D: TRBD1
V: TRBV7-9
CDR3: CASSLAHIGQGNKNIQYF
DNA: TGTGCCAGCAGCTTAGCCCATATCGGACAGGGGAACAAAAACATTCAGTACTTC